These 19 T cell receptor beta chains came from one sample sequenced in a study of blood T cell repertoires in COVID-19. Here immunoSEQ multiplex PCR was the method, and the copy in TCRdb shows in-frame clones only, minus some. The sample consists of about 150,000 clones, about nine tenths of them appearing once. Sequenced: PBMCs or T cells enriched from blood (not recorded which). The receptors shown here come from a middle-aged woman who had been exposed to COVID-19.

The chain uses TRBV5-6 and TRBJ1-4, with unresolved D. CDR3 length: 15 residues. CDR1 and CDR2 (germline): SGHDT, YYEEEE. V lost 4 bases to trimming and J lost 7 bases, with 17 bases between them. CDR3 sequence: CASSRGVGDGEKLFF. DNA of the CDR3: TGTGCCAGCAGCCGTGGAGTGGGAGACGGTGAAAAACTGTTTTTT.

The chain is built from TRBV5-6 and TRBJ1-1; no definite D call. From germline, CDR1 is SGHDT and CDR2 YYEEEE. This CDR3 is built from 14 residues. The V gene lost 2 bases and the J gene lost 0 bases, with 8 bases spanning the gap. The CDR3 protein is CASSFGGLNTEAFF. CDR3 sequence (DNA): TGTGCCAGCAGCTTTGGCGGGTTGAACACTGAAGCTTTCTTT.

The chain combines TRBV19 with TRBJ2-7; possibly TRBD2 for D (6 bases). The CDR3 sequence is 14 residues long. Trimming left V 5 bases short and J 3 bases short, with 14 bases between. Germline lookup yields CDR1 LNHDA and CDR2 SQIVND (reference sequence). The CDR3 protein is CASSSRDSGYEQYF. The CDR3 region has the DNA TGTGCCAGTAGTTCCAGGGATAGCGGCTACGAGCAGTACTTC.

V gene TRBV5-1 combines with J gene TRBJ2-1; no firm D call. This CDR3 is 13 amino acids long. Germline CDR1 is SGHRS and CDR2 is YFSETQ. Trimming shortened V by 4 bases and J by 4 bases, and 9 bases separated the two germline ends. This chain's CDR3 is CASSREPYNEQFF. Written as DNA, the CDR3 is TGCGCCAGCAGCCGAGAGCCGTACAATGAGCAGTTCTTC.

This rearrangement joins TRBV19 to TRBJ1-2; D gene uncertain. The CDR3 totals 11 residues. Germline values: CDR1 LNHDA, CDR2 SQIVND (reference sequence). V was cut by 5 bases and J by 6 bases, with 7 bases left in between. The CDR3 DNA sequence: TGTGCCAGTAGTCTGACTAATGGCTACACCTTC. Translating it yields CASSLTNGYTF.

The chain combines TRBV28 with TRBJ2-3; TRBD1 matches 8 bases. Germline V gene lookup returns CDR1 MDHEN and CDR2 SYDVKM. V dropped 7 bases and J dropped 6; count of bases not matched to a gene: 9. This CDR3 has 14 amino acids. DNA for the CDR3: TGTGCCAGCACCATCCAGGGGGCGCGCGATACGCAGTATTTT. Amino acids: CASTIQGARDTQYF. The full variable domain, completed using reference TRBV28 and TRBJ2-3, is DVKVTQSSRYLVKRTGEKVFLECVQDMDHENMFWYRQDPGLGLRLIYFSYDVKMKEKGDIPEGYSVSREKKERFSLILESASTNQTSMYLCASTIQGARDTQYFGPGTRLTVL.

This chain joins TRBV13 and TRBJ1-1; D gene uncertain. Germline V gene lookup returns CDR1 PRHDT and CDR2 FYEKMQ (reference sequence). V gave up 0 bases and J gave up 3 bases, with 5 bases separating them. The CDR3 has 13 residues. The CDR3 sequence is CASSLGEHTEAFF. Written as DNA, the CDR3 is TGTGCCAGCAGCTTAGGCGAGCACACTGAAGCTTTCTTT. Looking up the rest from reference TRBV13 and TRBJ1-1 gives the full variable domain: AAGVIQSPRHLIKEKRETATLKCYPIPRHDTVYWYQQGPGQDPQFLISFYEKMQSDKGSIPDRFSAQQFSDYHSELNMSSLELGDSALYFCASSLGEHTEAFFGQGTRLTVV.

The J gene is TRBJ1-6, the V gene TRBV28, with TRBD1 identical over 9 bases. Germline V gene data show CDR1 as MDHEN and CDR2 as SYDVKM. The CDR3 sequence is 14 residues long. The ends lost 4 bases at V and 12 bases at J; junction bases unmatched: 7. The CDR3 here is CASSSGQGALPLHF. In DNA, the CDR3 is TGTGCCAGCAGTTCGGGACAGGGCGCTCTACCCCTCCACTTT. The full variable domain, completed using reference TRBV28 and TRBJ1-6, is DVKVTQSSRYLVKRTGEKVFLECVQDMDHENMFWYRQDPGLGLRLIYFSYDVKMKEKGDIPEGYSVSREKKERFSLILESASTNQTSMYLCASSSGQGALPLHFGNGTRLTVT.

V usage is TRBV19 and J usage is TRBJ1-5; TRBD1 might be the D (5 bases). Germline V gives CDR1 LNHDA, CDR2 SQIVND (reference sequence). The germline V and J ends were trimmed by 5 bases and 1 base, with 9 bases remaining between them. The CDR3 runs 14 residues. The CDR3 region has the DNA TGTGCCAGTAGTCAATCAGGGAGCAATCAGCCCCAGCATTTT. Protein product: CASSQSGSNQPQHF.

The chain links TRBV11-2 to TRBJ1-6, with TRBD1 identical over 11 bases. The CDR3 spans 15 residues. V trimming: 1 base; J trimming: 8 bases; junction bases outside the gene matches: 1. CDR1 and CDR2 from the germline V gene are SGHAT and FQNNGV. As DNA, the CDR3 is TGTGCCAGCAGCTTAGGGGGACAGGGGGATTCACCCCTCCACTTT. It is translated as CASSLGGQGDSPLHF.

This clone has just one count. The gene calls are TRBV4-1 and TRBJ2-1; 9 bases align to TRBD2. V gave up 0 bases and J gave up 5 bases; unmatched junction bases: 8. CDR1 and CDR2 from the germline V gene are MGHRA and YSYEKL. The CDR3 contains 17 residues. This CDR3 is CASSQDFKRGVHNEQFF. CDR3 nucleotides: TGCGCCAGCAGCCAAGATTTTAAGCGGGGGGTCCACAATGAGCAGTTCTTC.

The chain couples TRBV7-9 to TRBJ2-2, with 7 bases identical to TRBD2. The CDR3 runs to 17 residues. The germline CDR1 and CDR2 sequences are SEHNR and FQNEAQ (reference sequence). V lost 2 bases to trimming and J lost 0 bases; unmatched junction nucleotides: 6. Here the CDR3 reads CASSLMGGRANTGELFF. DNA of the CDR3: TGTGCCAGCAGCTTAATGGGGGGGAGAGCGAACACCGGGGAGCTGTTTTTT.

The chain recombines TRBV10-1 with TRBJ2-1; 11 bases fit TRBD2. The CDR3 sequence is 19 residues long. Germline lookup yields CDR1 WNHNN and CDR2 SYGVQD (reference sequence). J gave up 0 bases and V 3 bases, and 10 bases lay outside the gene matches. This chain's CDR3 is CASSDSTSGSRSSYNEQFF. The CDR3 nucleotides read TGCGCCAGCAGTGATTCAACTAGCGGGAGTCGTAGCTCCTACAATGAGCAGTTCTTC.

The genes are TRBV19 and TRBJ1-6; 9 bases agree with TRBD1. Germline-derived CDR1 and CDR2 are LNHDA and SQIVND (reference sequence). This CDR3 is 17 amino acids long. J was trimmed by 9 bases and V by 6 bases; bases with no gene match: 15. This CDR3 reads CASRTGTGRLGGSPLHF. CDR3 sequence (DNA): TGTGCCAGTAGAACCGGGACAGGGCGGCTTGGTGGTTCACCCCTCCACTTT. Filled out from reference TRBV19 and TRBJ1-6, the complete variable domain reads DGGITQSPKYLFRKEGQNVTLSCEQNLNHDAMYWYRQDPGQGLRLIYYSQIVNDFQKGDIAEGYSVSREKKESFPLTVTSAQKNPTAFYLCASRTGTGRLGGSPLHFGNGTRLTVT.

This sequence joins TRBV28 and TRBJ1-1; D not certain. Trimming pared 5 bases from V and 1 base from J, leaving 14 bases between. CDR3 length equals 15 residues. Germline values: CDR1 MDHEN, CDR2 SYDVKM. CDR3 protein: CASSPRRESNTEAFF. The CDR3 nucleotides are TGTGCCAGCAGTCCCCGTCGGGAGTCGAACACTGAAGCTTTCTTT.

The DNA of the CDR3 is TGTGCCAGCAGCGTAGCGCAGGGGTCTTACTATGGCTACACCTTC. This translates into CASSVAQGSYYGYTF. V and J are TRBV9 and TRBJ1-2; possible D gene TRBD1, 6 bases. V dropped 0 bases and J dropped 3 bases, with 12 bases sitting between them. Germline V gives CDR1 SGDLS, CDR2 YYNGEE. The CDR3 runs to 15 residues. The full variable domain, with the rest looked up from reference TRBV9 and TRBJ1-2, is DSGVTQTPKHLITATGQRVTLRCSPRSGDLSVYWYQQSLDQGLQFLIQYYNGEERAKGNILERFSAQQFPDLHSELNLSSLELGDSALYFCASSVAQGSYYGYTFGSGTRLTVV.

The chain recombines TRBV3-1 (or the pseudogene TRBV3-2) with TRBJ2-2; D gene unclear. The CDR3 covers 13 residues. V lost 4 bases to trimming and J lost 2 bases, with 5 bases between them. The germline gives CDR1 LGHDT, CDR2 YNNKEL (reference sequence). CDR3 nucleotides: TGTGCCAGCAGCCGTCTAAACACCGGGGAGCTGTTTTTT. Protein product: CASSRLNTGELFF.

This chain joins TRBV28 and TRBJ2-7; the D gene is possibly TRBD2 (6 bases). The germline gives CDR1 MDHEN, CDR2 SYDVKM. The CDR3 contains 15 residues. V was trimmed by 7 bases and J by 3 bases, leaving 19 bases between them. The CDR3 DNA sequence: TGTGCCAGCATTACCTGGGGGGACGGAGGCTACGAGCAGTACTTC. Protein product: CASITWGDGGYEQYF.

The CDR3 loop is CASSSGGSQNSPLHF. Here the CDR3 DNA reads TGCGCCAGCAGCTCCGGCGGGTCACAGAATTCACCCCTCCACTTT. V is TRBV5-1 and J is TRBJ1-6; D remains ambiguous. This CDR3 is built from 15 residues. The germline V gene has CDR1 SGHRS and CDR2 YFSETQ. The V gene lost 3 bases and the J gene lost 7 bases, with 14 bases spanning the gap.